This T cell receptor (beta chain) originates from a study of blood T cells in healthy people across ages. Next came a second PCR, run for about 7 to 12 cycles, which used a sample-barcoded 5' primer along with a J-beta primer mix. Carrying 12 random nucleotides, a template-switch adaptor labeled each individual cDNA molecule. TCRdb re-analysed the 5' RACE reads in MiXCR, keeping a single row per CDR3 protein. This sample yields around 800,000 distinct CDR3 sequences, of which approximately 48% are seen a single time; around 21% belongs to the top ten. To note about this clonotype: Its antigen remains unidentified.

Study results and limitations: Donor CMV status was unknown, possibly confounding expanded clonotype changes.

The germline V gene encodes CDR1 PRHDT and CDR2 FYEKMQ (reference sequence). This CDR3 has 13 residues. The germline V and J ends were trimmed by 5 bases and 3 bases, with 8 bases remaining between them. Each sample yielded at least 6 million isolated PBMCs. Per sample, no less than 5 micrograms of total RNA were extracted. The clonotype originates from a man aged 60 to 75 in good health. The chain has TRBV13 and TRBJ2-1; D is undetermined. The sequenced sample consisted of blood. The CDR3 DNA follows: TGTGCCAGCAGCGCTAATGGCTACAATGAGCAGTTCTTC. Amino acids: CASSANGYNEQFF.